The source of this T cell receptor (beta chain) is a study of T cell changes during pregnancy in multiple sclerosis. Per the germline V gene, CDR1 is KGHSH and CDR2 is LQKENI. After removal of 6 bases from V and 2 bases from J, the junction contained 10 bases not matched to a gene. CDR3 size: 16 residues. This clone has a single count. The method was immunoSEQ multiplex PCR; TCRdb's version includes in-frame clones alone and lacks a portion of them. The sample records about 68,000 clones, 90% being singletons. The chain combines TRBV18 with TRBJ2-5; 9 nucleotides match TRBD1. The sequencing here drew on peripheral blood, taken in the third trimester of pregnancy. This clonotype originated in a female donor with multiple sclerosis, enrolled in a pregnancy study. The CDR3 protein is CASSPAGGQGQETQYF. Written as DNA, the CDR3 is TGTGCCAGCTCTCCAGCAGGGGGACAGGGACAAGAGACCCAGTACTTC. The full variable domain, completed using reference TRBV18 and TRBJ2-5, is NAGVMQNPRHLVRRRGQEARLRCSPMKGHSHVYWYRQLPEEGLKFMVYLQKENIIDESGMPKERFSAEFPKEGPSILRIQQVVRGDSAAYFCASSPAGGQGQETQYFGPGTRLLVL.